The rows below give T cell receptor beta chains drawn from one sample of a study of T-cell reconstitution after alpha-beta-depleted transplantation in children. TCRdb recomputed calls from the PCR reads with MiXCR, one row per CDR3 protein. The table lists some 600,000 distinct CDR3 sequences, approximately 16% of them singletons. This specimen consisted of PBMCs from the stem cell graft donor, obtained from the stem cell graft. These receptors were obtained from a human donor who donated a stem cell graft to a child with acute myeloid leukemia. Each CDR3 is given with its conserved first and last residue. The D gene is left open where the match is weak. A row's size may be missing; if present it is once, few, many or a size class.

d_gene: .; v_gene: TRBV24-1; j_gene: TRBJ2-1; abundance: many; CDR3nt: TGTGCCACCAGTGATTTGCAAGGGGACCTGGGGCAGTTCTTC; CDR3aa: CATSDLQGDLGQFF
d_gene: TRBD1; v_gene: TRBV5-1; j_gene: TRBJ2-1; abundance: many; CDR3nt: TGCGCCAGCAGCCTGGGACAGCTCAATGAGCAGTTCTTC; CDR3aa: CASSLGQLNEQFF
d_gene: .; v_gene: TRBV12-3/TRBV12-4; j_gene: TRBJ2-7; abundance: few; CDR3nt: TGTGCCAGCAGTCCCCCCGGCGGGGATGGCGACGAGCAGTACTTC; CDR3aa: CASSPPGGDGDEQYF
d_gene: .; v_gene: TRBV10-3; j_gene: TRBJ2-7; abundance: many; CDR3nt: TGTGCCATCAGTGAGTCGCTCATGATCTACGAGCAGTACTTC; CDR3aa: CAISESLMIYEQYF
d_gene: .; v_gene: TRBV30; j_gene: TRBJ1-1; abundance: .; CDR3nt: TGTGCCTGGTCATTCGTAGTAGGTACTGAAGCTTTCTTT; CDR3aa: CAWSFVVGTEAFF
d_gene: .; v_gene: TRBV20-1; j_gene: TRBJ1-1; abundance: many; CDR3nt: TGCAGTGCTAGAGGAGGACAGTCTAACACTGAAGCTTTCTTT; CDR3aa: CSARGGQSNTEAFF
d_gene: .; v_gene: TRBV29-1; j_gene: TRBJ2-5; abundance: many; CDR3nt: TGCAGCGTTGAAAGGGTCCAAGAGACCCAGTACTTC; CDR3aa: CSVERVQETQYF
d_gene: .; v_gene: TRBV11-1; j_gene: TRBJ2-6; abundance: .; CDR3nt: TGTGCCAGCAGCCAGACCATGACGGTTAAATATGGGGCCAACGTCCTGACTTTC; CDR3aa: CASSQTMTVKYGANVLTF
d_gene: .; v_gene: TRBV20-1; j_gene: TRBJ2-1; abundance: few; CDR3nt: TGCAGTGCTAGAGGAGGAGGGTCCCCAATCGTGGACAATGAGCAGTTCTTC; CDR3aa: CSARGGGSPIVDNEQFF
d_gene: .; v_gene: TRBV5-1; j_gene: TRBJ1-2; abundance: few; CDR3nt: TGCGCCAGCAGCTTGGCGGGAAATGATGGCTACACCTTC; CDR3aa: CASSLAGNDGYTF
d_gene: .; v_gene: TRBV10-3; j_gene: TRBJ2-1; abundance: .; CDR3nt: TGTGCCATCAGTGCAGGGGTCACTGTCGATGAGCAGTTCTTC; CDR3aa: CAISAGVTVDEQFF
d_gene: .; v_gene: TRBV13; j_gene: TRBJ2-5; abundance: .; CDR3nt: TGTGCCAGCACGGAGGGAAAAGAAGAGACCCAGTACTTC; CDR3aa: CASTEGKEETQYF
d_gene: .; v_gene: TRBV20-1; j_gene: TRBJ2-5; abundance: .; CDR3nt: TGCAGTGCTAGAGATATTGACAACCAAGAGACCCAGTACTTC; CDR3aa: CSARDIDNQETQYF
d_gene: .; v_gene: TRBV7-2; j_gene: TRBJ1-5; abundance: many; CDR3nt: TGTGCCAGCAGCTTAGTACAGGGCAATCAGCCCCAGCATTTT; CDR3aa: CASSLVQGNQPQHF
d_gene: .; v_gene: TRBV29-1; j_gene: TRBJ2-1; abundance: few; CDR3nt: TGCAGCGTTGCCTGGAATGAGCAGTTCTTC; CDR3aa: CSVAWNEQFF
d_gene: TRBD2; v_gene: TRBV9; j_gene: TRBJ2-5; abundance: many; CDR3nt: TGTGCCAGCAGCGCTAGCGGGGCGCACCAAGAGACCCAGTACTTC; CDR3aa: CASSASGAHQETQYF
d_gene: TRBD1; v_gene: TRBV24-1; j_gene: TRBJ2-1; abundance: few; CDR3nt: TGTGCCACCAGTGACCCCTATGACAGGGGGGCAAATGAGCAGTTCTTC; CDR3aa: CATSDPYDRGANEQFF
d_gene: TRBD1; v_gene: TRBV7-2; j_gene: TRBJ1-2; abundance: many; CDR3nt: TGTGCCAGCAGCCCCCGGACAGGGCTAGATGGCTATGGCTACACCTTC; CDR3aa: CASSPRTGLDGYGYTF
d_gene: .; v_gene: TRBV6-4; j_gene: TRBJ2-3; abundance: many; CDR3nt: TGTGCCAGCAGCGAATCAGGGGGGGGGACAGATACGCAGTATTTT; CDR3aa: CASSESGGGTDTQYF
d_gene: .; v_gene: TRBV12-3/TRBV12-4; j_gene: TRBJ2-6; abundance: few; CDR3nt: TGTGCCAGCAGTTTGGAAGAGGGGACGGCTGGGGCCAACGTCCTGACTTTC; CDR3aa: CASSLEEGTAGANVLTF
d_gene: .; v_gene: TRBV12-3/TRBV12-4; j_gene: TRBJ2-7; abundance: many; CDR3nt: TGTGCCAGCGCATTTGGGGTCTACGAGCAGTACTTC; CDR3aa: CASAFGVYEQYF
d_gene: .; v_gene: TRBV13; j_gene: TRBJ2-3; abundance: few; CDR3nt: TGTGCCAGCGCTAGTCAGGAGATCACAGATACGCAGTATTTT; CDR3aa: CASASQEITDTQYF
d_gene: TRBD1; v_gene: TRBV5-6; j_gene: TRBJ1-1; abundance: few; CDR3nt: TGTGCCAGCAGCGGCCGGGACAGAAGTGTGCTAGCTTTCTTT; CDR3aa: CASSGRDRSVLAFF
d_gene: TRBD1; v_gene: TRBV6-1; j_gene: TRBJ1-5; abundance: .; CDR3nt: TGTGCCAGCAGTCGACAGGGTAGGAGTCAGCCCCAGCATTTT; CDR3aa: CASSRQGRSQPQHF
d_gene: .; v_gene: TRBV20-1; j_gene: TRBJ2-3; abundance: many; CDR3nt: TGCAGTGCTAGTCGGGGGCGGGGAAGCACAGATACGCAGTATTTT; CDR3aa: CSASRGRGSTDTQYF
d_gene: .; v_gene: TRBV12-3/TRBV12-4; j_gene: TRBJ2-1; abundance: few; CDR3nt: TGTGCCAGCAGTTTAATCGTGAGCTCCTACAATGAGCAGTTCTTC; CDR3aa: CASSLIVSSYNEQFF
d_gene: TRBD2; v_gene: TRBV9; j_gene: TRBJ2-7; abundance: many; CDR3nt: TGTGCCAGCAGCCCTCAAGCGGGGGTGAACGAGCAGTACTTC; CDR3aa: CASSPQAGVNEQYF
d_gene: .; v_gene: TRBV20-1; j_gene: TRBJ2-1; abundance: many; CDR3nt: TGCAGTGCTAGAGATCTGGACAGAAACCCATATTACAATGAGCAGTTCTTC; CDR3aa: CSARDLDRNPYYNEQFF
d_gene: .; v_gene: TRBV20-1; j_gene: TRBJ1-2; abundance: many; CDR3nt: TGCAGTGCTAGAGCCCTCGGGGAGGTCAACTATGGCTACACCTTC; CDR3aa: CSARALGEVNYGYTF
d_gene: TRBD2; v_gene: TRBV20-1; j_gene: TRBJ2-3; abundance: .; CDR3nt: TGCAGTGCTTGTCTGGCGGGGGGCGGGGATACGCAGTATTTT; CDR3aa: CSACLAGGGDTQYF
d_gene: .; v_gene: TRBV20-1; j_gene: TRBJ1-3; abundance: .; CDR3nt: TGCAGCACGGCAACCCCAGGTTCTGGAAACACCATATATTTT; CDR3aa: CSTATPGSGNTIYF
d_gene: .; v_gene: TRBV5-1; j_gene: TRBJ2-1; abundance: many; CDR3nt: TGCGCCAGCAGGCCGGAAGGGGGGAGCGATGAGCAGTTCTTC; CDR3aa: CASRPEGGSDEQFF
d_gene: TRBD2; v_gene: TRBV12-3/TRBV12-4; j_gene: TRBJ2-3; abundance: few; CDR3nt: TGTGCCAGCAGTTTGTACAGCGGGGGGGCCAGAACAGATACGCAGTATTTT; CDR3aa: CASSLYSGGARTDTQYF
d_gene: .; v_gene: TRBV27; j_gene: TRBJ2-6; abundance: few; CDR3nt: TGTGCCAGCAGTTTATTGGGGGTCGCCGGGGCCAACGTCCTGACTTTC; CDR3aa: CASSLLGVAGANVLTF
d_gene: TRBD2; v_gene: TRBV2; j_gene: TRBJ2-1; abundance: few; CDR3nt: TGTGCCAGCAGGGACCAAGCGGGGGGGCCGGGGAATGAGCAGTTCTTC; CDR3aa: CASRDQAGGPGNEQFF
d_gene: .; v_gene: TRBV20-1; j_gene: TRBJ2-5; abundance: many; CDR3nt: TGCAGTGCTCAGAGGAGCGGCCAGTTCGAGACCCAGTACTTC; CDR3aa: CSAQRSGQFETQYF
d_gene: .; v_gene: TRBV14; j_gene: TRBJ2-3; abundance: .; CDR3nt: TGTGCCAGCAGCCAAAACCCTCCGCGGAGCACAGATACGCAGTATTTT; CDR3aa: CASSQNPPRSTDTQYF
d_gene: .; v_gene: TRBV7-9; j_gene: TRBJ2-1; abundance: .; CDR3nt: TGTGCCAGCAGATTTCCAGCCCGGGGTAATGAGCAGTTCTTC; CDR3aa: CASRFPARGNEQFF
d_gene: TRBD1; v_gene: TRBV7-2; j_gene: TRBJ2-1; abundance: .; CDR3nt: TGTGCCAGCAGCCTCGGACTGGACAGGAGCTCCTACAATGAGCAGTTCTTC; CDR3aa: CASSLGLDRSSYNEQFF
d_gene: .; v_gene: TRBV7-3; j_gene: TRBJ2-3; abundance: .; CDR3nt: TGTGCCAGCAGCTTCCAGGGGGGGATGGGCCCCACAGATACGCAGTATTTT; CDR3aa: CASSFQGGMGPTDTQYF
d_gene: .; v_gene: TRBV5-1; j_gene: TRBJ1-3; abundance: few; CDR3nt: TGCGCCAGCAGCGACTTCGGGTTCAACTCTGGAAACACCATATATTTT; CDR3aa: CASSDFGFNSGNTIYF
d_gene: .; v_gene: TRBV21-1; j_gene: TRBJ2-1; abundance: once; CDR3nt: TGTGCCAGCAGCAAAGAAAACAGCCGCTACAATGAGCAGTTCTTC; CDR3aa: CASSKENSRYNEQFF
d_gene: .; v_gene: TRBV6-4; j_gene: TRBJ1-2; abundance: many; CDR3nt: TGTGCCAGCAGTGCCAACGGAAACTATGGCTACACCTTC; CDR3aa: CASSANGNYGYTF
d_gene: .; v_gene: TRBV20-1; j_gene: TRBJ2-1; abundance: many; CDR3nt: TGCAGTGCTCTTCAGGGGCCACCCAATAACAATGAGCAGTTCTTC; CDR3aa: CSALQGPPNNNEQFF